A selection of T cell receptor beta chains follows, all from one sample in a study of cytomegalovirus exposure and HLA in healthy donors. Measured with immunoSEQ multiplex PCR; TCRdb has only the in-frame clones, and not every one. In the table there are approximately 77,000 clones, around three quarters of which are singletons. Material for sequencing was PBMCs. These receptor sequences come from a woman between 40 and 50 years old in good health and CMV-seronegative. The CDR3 runs from the conserved cysteine through the conserved F or W. A D gene is named only where the DNA matches it firmly. Rows may omit the clone size; those that give it use once, few, many or a size class.

j_call clone_size d_call v_call cdr3_aa cdr3_nt
TRBJ1-5 NA NA TRBV4-1 CASSQVWARGQPQHF TGCGCCAGCAGCCAAGTATGGGCCAGGGGACAGCCCCAGCATTTT
TRBJ2-1 NA NA TRBV5-4 CASSSRGQDTNEQFF TGTGCCAGCAGCTCTCGTGGGCAGGACACTAATGAGCAGTTCTTC
TRBJ1-3 NA TRBD1 TRBV2 CASSKEADRGQNTIYF TGTGCCAGCAGCAAAGAAGCGGACAGGGGACAAAACACCATATATTTT
TRBJ2-2 NA NA TRBV28 CASSPPPFNTGELFF TGTGCCAGCAGTCCCCCTCCTTTTAACACCGGGGAGCTGTTTTTT
TRBJ2-1 NA NA TRBV6-6 CASSQGTIMFF TGTGCCAGCAGTCAGGGGACTATAATGTTCTTC
TRBJ2-7 few NA TRBV15 CATSRDLARNYEQYF TGTGCCACCAGCAGAGATCTTGCTAGAAACTACGAGCAGTACTTC
TRBJ2-1 NA TRBD2 TRBV7-9 CASSISGDISEQFF TGTGCCAGCAGCATTAGCGGGGACATTAGCGAGCAGTTCTTC
TRBJ2-7 NA TRBD1 TRBV25-1 CASSEWGTGTYEQYF TGTGCCAGCAGTGAATGGGGGACAGGGACTTACGAGCAGTACTTC
TRBJ1-2 NA NA TRBV30 CAWSVGQGNGYTF TGTGCCTGGAGTGTCGGGCAGGGCAATGGCTACACCTTC
TRBJ2-5 NA NA TRBV7-3 CASSLGGRSEETQYF TGTGCCAGCAGCTTAGGAGGGAGAAGTGAAGAGACCCAGTACTTC
TRBJ1-5 NA TRBD1 TRBV19 CASSITGGLVYQPQHF TGTGCCAGTAGTATAACAGGGGGTCTCGTTTATCAGCCCCAGCATTTT
TRBJ2-3 NA NA TRBV7-3 CASSFRTSTDTQYF TGTGCCAGCAGCTTCCGGACTAGCACAGATACGCAGTATTTT
TRBJ2-2 few NA TRBV7-9 CASSFPGFAGELFF TGTGCCAGCAGCTTTCCGGGGTTTGCCGGGGAGCTGTTTTTT
TRBJ2-1 few NA TRBV29-1 CSVATLGGEQFF TGCAGCGTGGCAACTCTAGGGGGTGAGCAGTTCTTC
TRBJ2-7 NA TRBD2 TRBV6-1 CASTGGKIHEQYF TGTGCCAGCACGGGAGGTAAAATCCACGAGCAGTACTTC
TRBJ1-4 NA NA TRBV6-5 CASSYRENEKLFF TGTGCCAGCAGTTACCGCGAGAATGAAAAACTGTTTTTT
TRBJ1-1 NA TRBD1 TRBV5-5 CASSLEGANTEAFF TGTGCCAGCAGCTTGGAGGGGGCGAACACTGAAGCTTTCTTT
TRBJ2-7 NA NA TRBV25-1 CASSDRADSEQYF TGTGCCAGCAGTGACCGAGCAGACTCCGAGCAGTACTTC
TRBJ2-2 NA NA TRBV5-7 CASSGSWSGTGELFF TGTGCCAGCAGCGGGTCCTGGTCGGGCACCGGGGAGCTGTTTTTT
TRBJ2-5 NA NA TRBV28 CASTLGGEGGETQYF TGTGCCAGCACCCTTGGGGGGGAGGGGGGAGAGACCCAGTACTTC
TRBJ2-1 NA NA TRBV5-4 CASSLAGHQGEQFF TGTGCCAGCAGCTTGGCGGGTCACCAAGGTGAGCAGTTCTTC
TRBJ1-1 few NA TRBV18 CASSPWGRDTEAFF TGTGCCAGCTCACCGTGGGGGAGGGACACTGAAGCTTTCTTT
TRBJ2-7 NA NA TRBV28 CASSLFAVGGYEQYF TGTGCCAGCAGTTTATTTGCGGTAGGAGGTTACGAGCAGTACTTC
TRBJ1-1 NA NA TRBV29-1 CSADLNTEAFF TGCAGCGCAGACTTGAACACTGAAGCTTTCTTT
TRBJ1-5 NA NA TRBV18 CASSPLNLRGASNQPQHF TGTGCCAGCTCACCATTAAACCTCAGGGGAGCAAGCAATCAGCCCCAGCATTTT
TRBJ2-3 NA NA TRBV5-6 CASSFRRTTTDTQYF TGTGCCAGCAGCTTCCGAAGGACTACCACAGATACGCAGTATTTT
TRBJ2-5 few NA TRBV28 CASSFRSGYQETQYF TGTGCCAGCAGTTTTCGGTCAGGATATCAAGAGACCCAGTACTTC
TRBJ2-1 NA TRBD2 TRBV19 CASSIGLADYNEQFF TGTGCCAGTAGTATCGGGCTAGCGGACTACAATGAGCAGTTCTTC
TRBJ1-1 once NA TRBV2 CASSELLNTEAFF TGTGCCAGCAGTGAACTTCTGAACACTGAAGCTTTCTTT